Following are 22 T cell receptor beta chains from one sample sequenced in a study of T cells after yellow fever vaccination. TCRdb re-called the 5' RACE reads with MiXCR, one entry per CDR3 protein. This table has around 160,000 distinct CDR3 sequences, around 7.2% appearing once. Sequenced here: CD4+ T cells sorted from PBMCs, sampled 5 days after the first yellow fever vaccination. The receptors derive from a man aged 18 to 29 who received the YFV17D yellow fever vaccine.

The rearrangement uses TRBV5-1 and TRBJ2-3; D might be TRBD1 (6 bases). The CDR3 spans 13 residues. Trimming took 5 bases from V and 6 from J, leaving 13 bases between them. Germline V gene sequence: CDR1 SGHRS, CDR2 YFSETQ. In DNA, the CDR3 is TGCGCCAGCAGACCACAGGGTGCTGATACGCAGTATTTT. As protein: CASRPQGADTQYF.

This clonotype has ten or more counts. The CDR3 is CATSRDQGPYEQYF. CDR3 coding DNA: TGTGCCACCAGCAGAGATCAGGGGCCCTACGAGCAGTACTTC. The V and J genes are TRBV15 and TRBJ2-7; tentative D call: TRBD1 (6 bases). Between the trimmed V and J ends, which lost 0 bases and 2 bases, there was a span of 8 bases. Per germline, CDR1 LNHNV and CDR2 YYDKDF (reference sequence). This CDR3 comprises 14 residues.

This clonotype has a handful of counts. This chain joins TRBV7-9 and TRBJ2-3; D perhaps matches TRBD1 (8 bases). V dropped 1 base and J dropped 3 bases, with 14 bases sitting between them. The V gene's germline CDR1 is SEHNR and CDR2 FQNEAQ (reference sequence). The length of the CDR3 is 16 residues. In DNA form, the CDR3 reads TGTGCCAGCAGCTTAGGAGACAGGGGAGGGACAGATACGCAGTATTTT. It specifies CASSLGDRGGTDTQYF.

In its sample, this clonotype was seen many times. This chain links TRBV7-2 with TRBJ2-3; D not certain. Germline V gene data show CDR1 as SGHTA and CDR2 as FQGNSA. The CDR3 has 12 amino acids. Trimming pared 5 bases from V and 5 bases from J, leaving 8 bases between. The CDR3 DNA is TGTGCCAGCAGCCTGGATGGAGATACGCAGTATTTT. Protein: CASSLDGDTQYF.

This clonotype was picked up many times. CDR3 region: CSVVHASDKSYNEQFF. The CDR3 DNA reads as TGCAGCGTCGTTCACGCTAGCGACAAGTCCTACAATGAGCAGTTCTTC. The chain is built from TRBV29-1 and TRBJ2-1; TRBD2 might be the D (6 bases). V gave up 6 bases and J gave up 1 base, with 19 bases separating them. The length of the CDR3 is 16 residues. Germline V gene data show CDR1 as SQVTM and CDR2 as ANQGSEA.

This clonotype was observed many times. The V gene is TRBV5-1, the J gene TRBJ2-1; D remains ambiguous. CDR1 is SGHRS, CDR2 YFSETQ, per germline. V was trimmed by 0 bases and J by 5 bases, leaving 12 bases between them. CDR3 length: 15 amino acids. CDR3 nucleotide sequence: TGCGCCAGCAGCTTGGACGAGCCTACCGACAATGAGCAGTTCTTC. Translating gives CASSLDEPTDNEQFF.

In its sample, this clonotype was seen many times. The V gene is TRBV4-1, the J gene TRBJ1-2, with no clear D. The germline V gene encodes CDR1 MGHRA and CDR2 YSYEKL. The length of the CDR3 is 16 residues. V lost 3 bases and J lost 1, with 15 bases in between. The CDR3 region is CASSHLRRGYNYGYTF. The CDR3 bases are TGCGCCAGCAGCCATCTAAGGCGGGGTTATAACTATGGCTACACCTTC.

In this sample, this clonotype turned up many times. The CDR3 reads CASSLGSSIRGEKLFF. The CDR3 DNA reads TGCGCCAGCAGCTTGGGATCGAGTATTCGGGGCGAAAAACTGTTTTTT. This chain links TRBV5-1 with TRBJ1-4; perhaps TRBD1 as D (5 bases). Per the germline V gene, CDR1 is SGHRS and CDR2 is YFSETQ. CDR3 length equals 16 residues. V lost 0 bases to trimming and J lost 8 bases, with 17 bases between them.

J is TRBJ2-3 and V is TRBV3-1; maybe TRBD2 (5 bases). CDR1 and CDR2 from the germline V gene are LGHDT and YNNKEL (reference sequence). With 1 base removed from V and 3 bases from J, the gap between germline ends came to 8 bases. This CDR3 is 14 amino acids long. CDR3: CASSQAQRTDTQYF. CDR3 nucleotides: TGTGCCAGCAGCCAAGCCCAGCGGACAGATACGCAGTATTTT.

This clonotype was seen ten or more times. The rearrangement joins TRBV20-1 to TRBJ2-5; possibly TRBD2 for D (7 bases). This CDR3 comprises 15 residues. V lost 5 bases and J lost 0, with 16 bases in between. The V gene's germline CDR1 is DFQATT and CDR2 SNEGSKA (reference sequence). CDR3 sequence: CSAARGARHQETQYF. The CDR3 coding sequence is TGCAGTGCTGCCCGGGGGGCCCGCCACCAAGAGACCCAGTACTTC.

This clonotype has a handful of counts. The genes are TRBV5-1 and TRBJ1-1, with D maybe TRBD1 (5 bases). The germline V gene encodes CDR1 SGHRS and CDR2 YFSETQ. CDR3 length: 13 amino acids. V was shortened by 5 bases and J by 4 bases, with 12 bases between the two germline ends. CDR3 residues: CASRWGFGTEAFF. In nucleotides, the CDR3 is TGCGCCAGCAGGTGGGGGTTTGGCACTGAAGCTTTCTTT.

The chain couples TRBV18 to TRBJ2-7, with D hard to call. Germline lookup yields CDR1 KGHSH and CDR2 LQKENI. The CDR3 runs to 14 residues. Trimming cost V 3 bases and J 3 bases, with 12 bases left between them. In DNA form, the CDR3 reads TGTGCCAGCTCACCTTCGAGGCAGGTCTACGAGCAGTACTTC. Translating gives CASSPSRQVYEQYF.

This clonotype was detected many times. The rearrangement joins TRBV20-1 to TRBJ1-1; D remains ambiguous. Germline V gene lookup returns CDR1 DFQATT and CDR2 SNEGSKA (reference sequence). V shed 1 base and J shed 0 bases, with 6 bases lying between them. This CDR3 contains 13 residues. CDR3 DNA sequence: TGCAGTGCTAGAGGTAGCGTGAACACTGAAGCTTTCTTT. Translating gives CSARGSVNTEAFF.

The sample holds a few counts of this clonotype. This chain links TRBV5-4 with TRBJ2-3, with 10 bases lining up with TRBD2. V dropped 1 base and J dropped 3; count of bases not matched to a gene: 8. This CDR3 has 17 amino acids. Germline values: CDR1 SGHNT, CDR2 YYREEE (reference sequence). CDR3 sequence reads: CASSLSVAGGHTDTQYF. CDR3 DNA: TGTGCCAGCAGCTTGTCGGTAGCGGGGGGCCATACAGATACGCAGTATTTT.

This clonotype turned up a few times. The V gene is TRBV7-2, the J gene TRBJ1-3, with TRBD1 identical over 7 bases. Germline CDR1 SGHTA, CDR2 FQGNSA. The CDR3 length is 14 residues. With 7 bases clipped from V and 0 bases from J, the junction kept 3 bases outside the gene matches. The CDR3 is CASKPGGSGNTIYF. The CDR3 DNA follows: TGTGCCAGCAAGCCAGGGGGCTCTGGAAACACCATATATTTT.

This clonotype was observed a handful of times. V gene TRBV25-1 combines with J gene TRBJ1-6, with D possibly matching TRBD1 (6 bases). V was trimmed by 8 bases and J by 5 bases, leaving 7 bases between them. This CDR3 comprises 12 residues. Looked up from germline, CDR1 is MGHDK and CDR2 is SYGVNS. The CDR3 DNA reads TGTGCCAGCCGACAGGATAATTCACCCCTCCACTTT. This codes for CASRQDNSPLHF.

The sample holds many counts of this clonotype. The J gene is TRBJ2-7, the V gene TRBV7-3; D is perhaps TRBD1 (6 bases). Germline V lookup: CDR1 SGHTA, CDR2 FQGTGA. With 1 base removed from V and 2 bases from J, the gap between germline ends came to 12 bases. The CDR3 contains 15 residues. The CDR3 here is CASSLSTGSTYEQYF. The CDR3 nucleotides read TGTGCCAGCAGCTTAAGTACAGGGAGCACCTACGAGCAGTACTTC.

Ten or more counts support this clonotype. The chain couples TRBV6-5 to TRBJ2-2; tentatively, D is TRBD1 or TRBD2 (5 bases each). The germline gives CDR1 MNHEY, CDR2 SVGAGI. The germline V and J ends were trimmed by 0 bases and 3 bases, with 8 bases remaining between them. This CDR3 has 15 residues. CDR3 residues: CASSYSRGDTGELFF. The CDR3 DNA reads TGTGCCAGCAGTTACTCGAGAGGGGACACCGGGGAGCTGTTTTTT.

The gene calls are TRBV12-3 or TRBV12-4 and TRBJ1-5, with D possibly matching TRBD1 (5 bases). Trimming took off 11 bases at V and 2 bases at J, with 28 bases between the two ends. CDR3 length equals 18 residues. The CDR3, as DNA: TGTGCCTTCAGTTTAGGATTTGGGACGGAAGAGCGCAATCAGCCCCAGCATTTT. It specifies CAFSLGFGTEERNQPQHF.

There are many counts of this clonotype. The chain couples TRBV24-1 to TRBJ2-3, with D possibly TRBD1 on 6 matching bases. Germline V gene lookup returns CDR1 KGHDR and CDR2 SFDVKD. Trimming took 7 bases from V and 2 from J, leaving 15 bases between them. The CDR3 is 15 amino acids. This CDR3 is CATRRPQGYTDTQYF. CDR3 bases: TGTGCCACCAGAAGACCACAGGGATACACAGATACGCAGTATTTT.

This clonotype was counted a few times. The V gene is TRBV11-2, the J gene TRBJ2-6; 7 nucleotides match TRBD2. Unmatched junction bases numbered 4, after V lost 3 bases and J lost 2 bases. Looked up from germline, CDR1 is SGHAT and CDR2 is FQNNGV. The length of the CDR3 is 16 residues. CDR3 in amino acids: CASSFVGGTGANVLTF. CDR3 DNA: TGTGCCAGCAGCTTCGTCGGGGGGACTGGGGCCAACGTCCTGACTTTC.

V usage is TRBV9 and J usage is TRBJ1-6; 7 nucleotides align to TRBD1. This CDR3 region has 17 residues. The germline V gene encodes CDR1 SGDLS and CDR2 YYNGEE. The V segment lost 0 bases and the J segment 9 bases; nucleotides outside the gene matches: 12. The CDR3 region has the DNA TGTGCCAGCAGCGTAGACGGCTCCGGGACAGAGGCTTCACCCCTCCACTTT. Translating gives CASSVDGSGTEASPLHF.